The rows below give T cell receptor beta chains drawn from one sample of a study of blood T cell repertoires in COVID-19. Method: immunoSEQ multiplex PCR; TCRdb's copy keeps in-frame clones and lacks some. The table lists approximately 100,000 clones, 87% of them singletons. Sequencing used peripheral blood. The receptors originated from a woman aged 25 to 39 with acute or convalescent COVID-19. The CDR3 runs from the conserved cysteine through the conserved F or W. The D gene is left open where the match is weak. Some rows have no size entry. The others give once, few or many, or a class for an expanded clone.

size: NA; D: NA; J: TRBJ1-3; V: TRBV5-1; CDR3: CASSFGVSSGNTIYF; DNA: TGCGCCAGCAGCTTCGGGGTCTCGTCAGGAAACACCATATATTTT
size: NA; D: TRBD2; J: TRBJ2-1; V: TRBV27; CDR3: CASSNSGGAYNEQFF; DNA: TGTGCCAGCAGCAATAGCGGGGGAGCCTACAATGAGCAGTTCTTC
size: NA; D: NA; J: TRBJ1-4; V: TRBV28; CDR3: CASSLYWGGVEKLFF; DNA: TGTGCCAGCAGTTTATACTGGGGAGGAGTTGAAAAACTGTTTTTT
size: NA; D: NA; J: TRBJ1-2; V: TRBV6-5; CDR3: CASSYSGTVIEGYTF; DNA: TGTGCCAGCAGTTACTCCGGGACTGTCATCGAGGGCTACACCTTC
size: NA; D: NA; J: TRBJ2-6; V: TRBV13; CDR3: CASSLGALGSSGANVLTF; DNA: TGTGCCAGCAGCTTAGGGGCCCTAGGTAGCTCTGGGGCCAACGTCCTGACTTTC
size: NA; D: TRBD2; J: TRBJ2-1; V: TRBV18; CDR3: CASSRLAGDNEQFF; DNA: TGTGCCAGCTCACGGCTAGCGGGGGACAATGAGCAGTTCTTC
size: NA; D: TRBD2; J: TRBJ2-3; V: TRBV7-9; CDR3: CASSLASGITDTQYF; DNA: TGTGCCAGCAGCTTAGCCAGCGGGATCACAGATACGCAGTATTTT
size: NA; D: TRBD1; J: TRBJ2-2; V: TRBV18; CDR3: CASSPRGRGTGELFF; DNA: TGTGCCAGCTCACCAAGGGGGCGAGGGACCGGGGAGCTGTTTTTT
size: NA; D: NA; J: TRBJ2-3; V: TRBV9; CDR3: CASSEGSGTDTQYF; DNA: TGTGCCAGCAGCGAAGGTAGCGGCACAGATACGCAGTATTTT
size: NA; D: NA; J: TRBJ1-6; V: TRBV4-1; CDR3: CASSQEGGDFNSPLHF; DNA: TGCGCCAGCAGCCAAGAGGGGGGGGATTTTAATTCACCCCTCCACTTT
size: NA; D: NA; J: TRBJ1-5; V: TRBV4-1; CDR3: CASSQDLNQPQHF; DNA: TGCGCCAGCAGCCAAGACTTAAATCAGCCCCAGCATTTT
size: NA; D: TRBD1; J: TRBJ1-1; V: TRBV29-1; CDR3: CSVEDWPGGTLGAFF; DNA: TGCAGCGTTGAAGATTGGCCAGGGGGAACCCTTGGAGCTTTCTTT
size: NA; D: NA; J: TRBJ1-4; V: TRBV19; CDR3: CASSNSRVSEKLFF; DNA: TGTGCCAGTAGTAACTCCAGGGTTTCTGAAAAACTGTTTTTT
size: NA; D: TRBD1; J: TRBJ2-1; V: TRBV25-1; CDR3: CASRGDREYNEQFF; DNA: TGTGCCAGCAGAGGGGACAGGGAATACAATGAGCAGTTCTTC
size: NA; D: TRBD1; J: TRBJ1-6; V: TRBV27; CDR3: CASRSRGNSPLHF; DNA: TGTGCCAGCAGGAGCAGGGGGAATTCACCCCTCCACTTT
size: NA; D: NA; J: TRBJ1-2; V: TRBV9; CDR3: CASSVVYEGGYTF; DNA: TGTGCCAGCAGCGTAGTATATGAGGGCGGCTACACCTTC
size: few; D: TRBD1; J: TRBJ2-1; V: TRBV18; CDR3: CASSPIGVTGGYNEQFF; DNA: TGTGCCAGCTCCCCCATTGGTGTGACAGGGGGATACAATGAGCAGTTCTTC
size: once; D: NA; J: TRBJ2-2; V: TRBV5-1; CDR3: CASRKTDNTGELFF; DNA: TGCGCCAGCAGAAAGACAGACAACACCGGGGAGCTGTTTTTT
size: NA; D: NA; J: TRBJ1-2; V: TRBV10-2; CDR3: CASSQGLGYGYTF; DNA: TGCGCCAGCTCGCAGGGTTTGGGCTATGGCTACACCTTC
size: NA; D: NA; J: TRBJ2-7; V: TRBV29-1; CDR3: CSVEAQGSYEQYF; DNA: TGCAGCGTTGAGGCGCAGGGCTCCTACGAGCAGTACTTC
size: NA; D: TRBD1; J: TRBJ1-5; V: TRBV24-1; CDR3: CATSDLGAGGDQPQHF; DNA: TGTGCCACCAGTGATTTGGGGGCAGGGGGAGATCAGCCCCAGCATTTT
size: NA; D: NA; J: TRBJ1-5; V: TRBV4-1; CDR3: CASSQGGGGTQPQHF; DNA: TGCGCCAGCAGCCAAGGGGGAGGAGGGACTCAGCCCCAGCATTTT
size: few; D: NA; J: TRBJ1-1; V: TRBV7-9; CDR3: CASSFMSTEAFF; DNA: TGTGCCAGCAGCTTTATGAGCACTGAAGCTTTCTTT
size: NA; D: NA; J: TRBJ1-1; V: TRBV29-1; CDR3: CSVARGGEAFF; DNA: TGCAGCGTTGCTCGAGGGGGTGAAGCTTTCTTT
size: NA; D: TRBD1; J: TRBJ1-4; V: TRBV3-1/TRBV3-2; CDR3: CASSPSDRAEDEKLFF; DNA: TGTGCCAGCAGCCCTTCGGACAGGGCAGAAGATGAAAAACTGTTTTTT
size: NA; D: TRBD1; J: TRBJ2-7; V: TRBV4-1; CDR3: CASSQDIRQGSPYEQYF; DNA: TGCGCCAGCAGCCAAGATATCCGACAGGGGTCCCCCTACGAGCAGTACTTC
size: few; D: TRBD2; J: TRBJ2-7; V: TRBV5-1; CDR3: CASSLPSGDRPSYEQYF; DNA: TGCGCCAGCAGCTTACCTAGCGGGGATAGGCCGTCCTACGAGCAGTACTTC
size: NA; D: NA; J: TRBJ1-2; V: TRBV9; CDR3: CASSTHGVYGYTF; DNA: TGTGCCAGCAGCACACACGGAGTGTATGGCTACACCTTC
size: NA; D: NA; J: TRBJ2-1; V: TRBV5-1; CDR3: CASSLDWARGVEQFF; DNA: TGCGCCAGCAGCTTGGATTGGGCCAGGGGAGTTGAGCAGTTCTTC
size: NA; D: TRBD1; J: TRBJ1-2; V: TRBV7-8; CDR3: CASSTAGTGGYTF; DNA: TGTGCCAGCAGCACCGCCGGGACAGGGGGCTACACCTTC
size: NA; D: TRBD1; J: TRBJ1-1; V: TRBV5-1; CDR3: CASSTRTGVGNTEAFF; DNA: TGCGCCAGCAGCACTCGGACAGGGGTGGGGAACACTGAAGCTTTCTTT
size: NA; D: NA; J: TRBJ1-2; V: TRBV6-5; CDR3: CASTSDLGGYTF; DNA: TGTGCCAGCACGAGCGACCTCGGTGGCTACACCTTC
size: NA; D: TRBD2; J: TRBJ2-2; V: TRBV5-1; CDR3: CASSLGPSGGLTGELFF; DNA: TGCGCCAGCAGCTTGGGGCCCAGCGGGGGCCTCACCGGGGAGCTGTTTTTT
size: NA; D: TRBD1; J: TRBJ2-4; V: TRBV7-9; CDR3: CASSGSTGKNIQYF; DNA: TGTGCCAGCAGCGGCTCGACAGGGAAAAACATTCAGTACTTC
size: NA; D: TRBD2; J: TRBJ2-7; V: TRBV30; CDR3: CAWSSAGVYEQYF; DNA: TGTGCCTGGAGTTCAGCGGGAGTCTACGAGCAGTACTTC
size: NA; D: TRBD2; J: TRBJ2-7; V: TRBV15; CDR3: CATSRDWQGLGEQYF; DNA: TGTGCCACCAGCAGAGATTGGCAGGGACTAGGCGAGCAGTACTTC
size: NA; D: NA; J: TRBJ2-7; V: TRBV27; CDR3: CASSLGGSYEQYF; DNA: TGTGCCAGCAGTTTAGGGGGGTCCTACGAGCAGTACTTC
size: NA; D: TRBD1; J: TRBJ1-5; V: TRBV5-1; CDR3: CASSEGTVSGQPQHF; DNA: TGCGCCAGCAGCGAAGGGACAGTGAGTGGTCAGCCCCAGCATTTT
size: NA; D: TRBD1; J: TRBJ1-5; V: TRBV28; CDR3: CASSSDRSNQPQHF; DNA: TGTGCCAGCAGTTCGGACAGGAGCAATCAGCCCCAGCATTTT
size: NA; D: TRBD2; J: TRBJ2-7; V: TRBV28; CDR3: CASMGAGLPRAGAHYEQYF; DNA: TGTGCCAGCATGGGCGCCGGGTTACCCAGAGCGGGGGCCCACTACGAGCAGTACTTC
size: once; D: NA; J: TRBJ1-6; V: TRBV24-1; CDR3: CATSDSIIPSSYNSPLHF; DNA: TGTGCCACCAGTGATTCCATAATCCCGAGCTCCTATAATTCACCCCTCCACTTT
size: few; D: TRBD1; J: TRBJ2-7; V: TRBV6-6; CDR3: CASRQGDLSYEQYF; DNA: TGTGCCAGCAGGCAGGGGGACCTTTCCTACGAGCAGTACTTC
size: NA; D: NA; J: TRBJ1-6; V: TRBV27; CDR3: CASSPRMESPLHF; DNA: TGTGCCAGCTCCCCTAGGATGGAGTCACCCCTCCACTTT
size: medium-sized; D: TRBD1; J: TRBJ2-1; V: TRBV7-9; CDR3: CASSFDRGDEQFF; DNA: TGTGCCAGCAGTTTCGACAGGGGCGATGAGCAGTTCTTC
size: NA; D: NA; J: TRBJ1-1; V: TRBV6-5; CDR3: CASSYSGEVNSEAFF; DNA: TGTGCCAGCAGTTACTCGGGAGAAGTGAACTCTGAAGCTTTCTTT
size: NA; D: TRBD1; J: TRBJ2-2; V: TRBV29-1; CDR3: CSVEDWRQGKPGTGELFF; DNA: TGCAGCGTTGAAGACTGGAGACAGGGAAAACCCGGCACCGGGGAGCTGTTTTTT
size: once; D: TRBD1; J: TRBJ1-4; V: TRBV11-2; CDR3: CASSLSGQGEKLFF; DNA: TGTGCCAGCAGCTTATCCGGACAGGGGGAAAAACTGTTTTTT
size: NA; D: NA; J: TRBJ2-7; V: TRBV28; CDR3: CASESPGGRHFEQYF; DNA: TGTGCCAGCGAGAGTCCGGGCGGGCGGCACTTCGAGCAGTACTTC
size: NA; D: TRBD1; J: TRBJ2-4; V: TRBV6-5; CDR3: CASTGTGIGIQYF; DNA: TGTGCCAGCACTGGGACAGGGATAGGCATTCAGTACTTC
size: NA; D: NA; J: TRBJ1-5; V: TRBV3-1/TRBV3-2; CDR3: CASSPGLLNQPQHF; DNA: TGTGCCAGCAGCCCGGGACTCTTGAATCAGCCCCAGCATTTT
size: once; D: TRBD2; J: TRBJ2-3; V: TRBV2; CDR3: CASSARGGQPDTQYF; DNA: TGTGCCAGCAGTGCGCGGGGGGGCCAACCAGATACGCAGTATTTT